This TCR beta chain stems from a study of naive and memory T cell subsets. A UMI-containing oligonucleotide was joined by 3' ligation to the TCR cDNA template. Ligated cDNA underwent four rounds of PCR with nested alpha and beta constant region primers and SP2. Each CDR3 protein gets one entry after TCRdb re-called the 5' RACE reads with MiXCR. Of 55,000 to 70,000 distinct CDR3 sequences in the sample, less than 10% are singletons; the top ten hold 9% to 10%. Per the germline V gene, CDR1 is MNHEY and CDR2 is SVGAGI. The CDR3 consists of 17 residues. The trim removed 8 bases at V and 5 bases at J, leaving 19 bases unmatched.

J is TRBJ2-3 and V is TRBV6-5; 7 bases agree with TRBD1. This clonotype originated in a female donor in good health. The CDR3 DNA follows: TGTGCCAGCGCACTGAGAGCCCCGGGACAGACGAAAGATACGCAGTATTTT. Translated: CASALRAPGQTKDTQYF.